These T cell receptor beta chains were read from a single sample in a study of OX40 agonist ivuxolimab in advanced cancers. TCRdb's copy holds only in-frame clones and misses some; the assay was immunoSEQ multiplex PCR. The sample comprises 13,000 to 15,000 clones, 75% to 85% of which are singletons, and less than 20% rests with the top ten. Sample: CD4+ or CD8+ T cells sorted from blood, taken in a trial of the OX40 agonist ivuxolimab. The source is an adult with an advanced solid tumor such as melanoma, head and neck, liver or kidney cancer. Each CDR3 is given with its conserved first and last residue. D genes are given only for firm matches.

CDR3aa,v_gene,d_gene,j_gene
CASSRENYGYTF,TRBV7-2,.,TRBJ1-2
CASTTAYRDRERNTIYF,TRBV28,TRBD1,TRBJ1-3
CASSQVGAGGYNEQFF,TRBV4-1,TRBD2,TRBJ2-1
CASSSTPAYEQYF,TRBV6-1,.,TRBJ2-7
CASSLGGCTQYF,TRBV7-2,.,TRBJ2-3
CASSWGASGINEQFF,TRBV7-3,.,TRBJ2-1
CASSPVGSGNTIYF,TRBV7-2,.,TRBJ1-3
CASSEVGGNNEQFF,TRBV6-1,TRBD2,TRBJ2-1
CASSTTGNSYEQYF,TRBV5-1,.,TRBJ2-7
CASSSEGAGSYNEQFF,TRBV7-3,TRBD1,TRBJ2-1
CASSQVSGDYEQYF,TRBV4-3,.,TRBJ2-7
CASSQVPFAGGYYNEQFF,TRBV4-1,.,TRBJ2-1
CASQLTGGYGYTF,TRBV6-6,TRBD1,TRBJ1-2